These T cell receptor beta chains were read from a single sample in a study. TCRdb itself ran the 5' RACE reads through MiXCR, one entry per CDR3 protein. The repertoire consists of approximately 40,000 distinct CDR3 sequences, with approximately 22% occurring once and the leading ten covering approximately 4.1%. Sequencing was performed on Tregs sorted from blood. The receptors were sampled from a female donor with breast cancer. Each CDR3 is given with its conserved first and last residue. Fields, in order: V gene, J gene, clone size, D gene, CDR3 DNA, CDR3 protein. A D gene is named only where the DNA matches it firmly. Some rows mark clone size as missing; the rest say once, few, many or name a class of expanded clone.

TRBV7-9,TRBJ2-6,few,-,TGTGCCAGCAGCGACACCGGGACCGTCAGCTCTGGGGCCAACGTCCTGACTTTC,CASSDTGTVSSGANVLTF
TRBV7-6,TRBJ2-1,many,TRBD2,TGTGCCAGCAGCTTCGCTGCCCCGACTAGCGGGGCCTTTGGTGAGCAGTTCTTC,CASSFAAPTSGAFGEQFF
TRBV14,TRBJ1-2,-,-,TGTGCCAGCAGCCAAACAGCGGGGAGTCGCTATGGCTACACCTTC,CASSQTAGSRYGYTF
TRBV6-1,TRBJ2-3,-,-,TGTGCCGTACTCCTCAGGCGGCAAGATACGCAGTATTTT,CAVLLRRQDTQYF
TRBV4-1,TRBJ2-4,-,-,TGCGCCAGCAGCCAAGATCCCCCAGAGAGTATAGCCAAAAACATTCAGTACTTC,CASSQDPPESIAKNIQYF
TRBV6-6,TRBJ1-5,-,TRBD1,TGTGCCAGCCGACCGGGACAGAAAAATCAGCCCCAGCATTTT,CASRPGQKNQPQHF
TRBV20-1,TRBJ2-1,many,TRBD2,TGCAGTGCTAGAGCAACTAGCGGGGATTACAATGAGCAGTTCTTC,CSARATSGDYNEQFF
TRBV7-9,TRBJ2-2,few,TRBD1,TGTGCCAGCAGCTTAACAGGGGACGCCGGGGAGCTGTTTTTT,CASSLTGDAGELFF
TRBV9,TRBJ2-1,-,TRBD1,TGTGCCAGCAGCGTAGCTGTGACAGGGGGTCGAAATGAGCAGTTCTTC,CASSVAVTGGRNEQFF
TRBV7-6,TRBJ2-1,few,TRBD2,TGTGCCAGCAGCTTACTTGGGCTAGCGGGGGGATACAATGAGCAGTTCTTC,CASSLLGLAGGYNEQFF
TRBV10-2,TRBJ2-7,-,TRBD2,TGCGCCAGCAGAGGACTAGCGGGAAGGGACGAGCAGTACTTC,CASRGLAGRDEQYF
TRBV3-1,TRBJ2-5,-,TRBD2,TGTGCCAGCAGCCGACTAGCCGTACAAGAGACCCAGTACTTC,CASSRLAVQETQYF
TRBV6-1,TRBJ1-1,many,-,TGTGCCAGCAAGTTCCTCCGAGTGTTGGGCACTGAAGCTTTCTTT,CASKFLRVLGTEAFF
TRBV4-2,TRBJ2-1,medium-sized,-,TGTGCCAGCAGCCTAGTAGGACCACGGCAGTTCTTC,CASSLVGPRQFF
TRBV7-2,TRBJ2-7,-,-,TGTGCCAGCAGCTTAGAGATGGCCCGGGAGCAGTACTTC,CASSLEMAREQYF
TRBV18,TRBJ1-1,once,-,TGTGCCAGCGCACCACCGCCGCGGGCCACTGAAGCTTTCTTT,CASAPPPRATEAFF
TRBV2,TRBJ1-6,-,TRBD1,TGTGCCAGCAGTGGAGAGGCAGGGGGATGGAATTCACCCCTCCACTTT,CASSGEAGGWNSPLHF
TRBV7-2,TRBJ2-7,many,-,TGTGCCAGCAGCTTAGGGCTAGCCGCCTACGAGCAGTACTTC,CASSLGLAAYEQYF
TRBV19,TRBJ2-1,-,TRBD1,TGTGCCAGTAGTATTGAGGGGGCCGGCTACAATGAGCAGTTCTTC,CASSIEGAGYNEQFF
TRBV7-2,TRBJ2-4,few,TRBD1,TGTGCCAGCAGCCCTAGGACAGGGCCTGAGATCGACATTCAGTACTTC,CASSPRTGPEIDIQYF
TRBV30,TRBJ2-1,few,TRBD2,TGTGCCTGTATAGAGGGAGGGCCTGGTGAGCAGTTCTTC,CACIEGGPGEQFF
TRBV27,TRBJ2-7,few,TRBD2,TGTGCCAGCAGTCCCGTCGGCGGGACTAACTACGAGCAGTACTTC,CASSPVGGTNYEQYF
TRBV20-1,TRBJ2-5,many,-,TGCAGTGCTAGAGATATGGGCGGATCTCAAGAGACCCAGTACTTC,CSARDMGGSQETQYF
TRBV7-9,TRBJ1-6,-,TRBD1,TGTGCCAGCAGCGAACAGACAGGGGTATTTTCACCCCTCCACTTT,CASSEQTGVFSPLHF
TRBV12-3/TRBV12-4,TRBJ2-3,-,TRBD2,TGTGCCAGCAGTTTGTTTCAGGGGACTAGCGGGTCCACGCAGTATTTT,CASSLFQGTSGSTQYF
TRBV7-2,TRBJ2-5,few,-,TGTGCCAGCAGCCTATCTGGGGGCCAAGAGACCCAGTACTTC,CASSLSGGQETQYF
TRBV29-1,TRBJ2-3,many,TRBD2,TGCAGCGTTGAAGATCAATTGGGACTAGGCCCGCAGTATTTT,CSVEDQLGLGPQYF
TRBV20-1,TRBJ2-5,few,-,TGCAGTGCTAACGGGGGCGCGTACACCCAGTACTTC,CSANGGAYTQYF
TRBV4-1,TRBJ2-1,-,TRBD2,TGCGCCAGCAGCCATTGGGAAGTCGGGGGGGCCACTCTACCCTACAATGAGCAGTTCTTC,CASSHWEVGGATLPYNEQFF
TRBV27,TRBJ1-1,many,-,TGTGCCAGCAGTTTAGTCGCCGGGACTGAAGCTTTCTTT,CASSLVAGTEAFF
TRBV7-2,TRBJ2-5,few,-,TGTGCCAGCAGCCCAGGTGGCGGTCGAGAGACCCAGTACTTC,CASSPGGGRETQYF